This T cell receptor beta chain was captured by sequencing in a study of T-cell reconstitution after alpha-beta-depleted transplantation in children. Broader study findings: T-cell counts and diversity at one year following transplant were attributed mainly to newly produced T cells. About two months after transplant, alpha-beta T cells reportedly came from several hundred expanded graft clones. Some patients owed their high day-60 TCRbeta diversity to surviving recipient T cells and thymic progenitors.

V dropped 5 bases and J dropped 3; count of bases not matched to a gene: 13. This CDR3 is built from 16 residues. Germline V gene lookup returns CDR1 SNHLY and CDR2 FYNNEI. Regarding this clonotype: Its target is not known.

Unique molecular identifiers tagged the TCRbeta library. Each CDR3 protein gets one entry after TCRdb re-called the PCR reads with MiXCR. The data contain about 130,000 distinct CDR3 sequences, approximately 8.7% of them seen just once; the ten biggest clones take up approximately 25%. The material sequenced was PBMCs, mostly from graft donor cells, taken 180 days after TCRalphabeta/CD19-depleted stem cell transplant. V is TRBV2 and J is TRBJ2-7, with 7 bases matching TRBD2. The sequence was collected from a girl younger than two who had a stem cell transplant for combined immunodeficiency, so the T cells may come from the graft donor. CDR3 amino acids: CASSPPAGAGDYEQYF. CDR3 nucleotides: TGTGCCAGCAGTCCCCCCGCTGGGGCGGGAGACTACGAGCAGTACTTC.